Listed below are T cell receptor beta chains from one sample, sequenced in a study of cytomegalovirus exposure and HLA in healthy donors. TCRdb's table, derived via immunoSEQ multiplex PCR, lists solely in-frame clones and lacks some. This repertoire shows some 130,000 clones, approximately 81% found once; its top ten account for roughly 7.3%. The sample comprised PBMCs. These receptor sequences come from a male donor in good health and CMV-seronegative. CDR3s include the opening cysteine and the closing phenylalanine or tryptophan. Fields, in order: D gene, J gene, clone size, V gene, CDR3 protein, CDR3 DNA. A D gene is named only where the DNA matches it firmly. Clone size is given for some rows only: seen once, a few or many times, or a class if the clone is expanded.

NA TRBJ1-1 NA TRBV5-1 CASSWSGANTEAFF TGCGCCAGCAGCTGGAGCGGGGCGAACACTGAAGCTTTCTTT
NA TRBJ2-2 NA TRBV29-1 CSVPKVQGNTGELFF TGCAGCGTCCCCAAGGTACAGGGGAACACCGGGGAGCTGTTTTTT
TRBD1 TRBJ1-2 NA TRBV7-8 CASSLGTGHNYGYTF TGTGCCAGCAGCTTAGGGACAGGGCACAACTATGGCTACACCTTC
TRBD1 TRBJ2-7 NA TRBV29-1 CSVSGTGFSYEQYF TGCAGCGTTTCGGGGACAGGTTTCTCCTACGAGCAGTACTTC
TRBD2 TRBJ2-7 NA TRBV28 CASSTFWRGASYEQYF TGTGCCAGCAGCACTTTTTGGCGGGGGGCTTCCTACGAGCAGTACTTC
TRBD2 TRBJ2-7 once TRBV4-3 CASRPGLAGSSYEQYF TGCGCCAGCAGACCGGGACTAGCGGGGAGCTCCTACGAGCAGTACTTC
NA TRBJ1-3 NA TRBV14 CAGSQRDRSGNTIYF TGTGCCGGCAGCCAGAGAGACAGGTCTGGAAACACCATATATTTT
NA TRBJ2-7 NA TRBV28 CASHSTYEQYF TGTGCCAGCCACTCCACCTACGAGCAGTACTTC
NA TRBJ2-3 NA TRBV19 CASSIIPQGTQYF TGTGCCAGTAGTATAATCCCCCAGGGTACGCAGTATTTT
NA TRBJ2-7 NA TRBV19 CASSTGYEQYF TGTGCCAGTAGTACAGGTTACGAGCAGTACTTC
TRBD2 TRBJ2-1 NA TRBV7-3 CASSVTSGHNEQFF TGTGCCAGCAGCGTGACTAGCGGTCACAATGAGCAGTTCTTC
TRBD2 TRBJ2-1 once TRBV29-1 CSVGLAGDLPSSYNEQFF TGCAGCGTTGGACTAGCGGGAGATCTGCCGAGCTCCTACAATGAGCAGTTCTTC
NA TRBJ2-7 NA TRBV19 CASSPGGQIYEQYF TGTGCCAGTAGTCCCGGGGGACAGATCTACGAGCAGTACTTC
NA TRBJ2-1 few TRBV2 CASSELGAASYNEQFF TGTGCCAGCAGTGAACTGGGAGCGGCCTCCTACAATGAGCAGTTCTTC
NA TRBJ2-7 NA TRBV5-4 CASSLSWRGEQYF TGTGCCAGCAGCTTGAGCTGGCGAGGCGAGCAGTACTTC
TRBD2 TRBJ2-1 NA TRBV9 CASSFSSGLTNEQFF TGTGCCAGCAGCTTTAGTTCGGGACTAACGAATGAGCAGTTCTTC
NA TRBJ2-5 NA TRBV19 CASSTNSARETQYF TGTGCCAGTAGCACGAACTCAGCCAGGGAGACCCAGTACTTC
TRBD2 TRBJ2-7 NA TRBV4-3 CASSQGLADYEQYF TGCGCCAGCAGCCAGGGACTAGCGGACTACGAGCAGTACTTC
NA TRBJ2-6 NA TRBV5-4 CASSFRGSGANVLTF TGTGCCAGCAGCTTCCGGGGATCTGGGGCCAACGTCCTGACTTTC
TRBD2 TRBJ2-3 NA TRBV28 CASSFGAGGTDTQYF TGTGCCAGCAGTTTTGGGGCGGGGGGCACAGATACGCAGTATTTT
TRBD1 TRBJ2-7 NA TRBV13 CASSSQGAPTYEQYF TGTGCCAGCAGCTCCCAGGGGGCACCCACCTACGAGCAGTACTTC
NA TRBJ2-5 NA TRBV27 CASSLIKGSVETQYF TGTGCCAGCAGTTTAATTAAGGGGTCGGTGGAGACCCAGTACTTC
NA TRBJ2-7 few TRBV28 CASSFGEAYEQYF TGTGCCAGCAGTTTCGGGGAAGCCTACGAGCAGTACTTC
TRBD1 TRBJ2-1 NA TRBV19 CASNSKSGQGTHYNEQFF TGTGCCAGTAACTCCAAATCGGGACAGGGGACACACTACAATGAGCAGTTCTTC
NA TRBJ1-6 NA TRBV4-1 CASSQAMDTYNSPLHF TGCGCCAGCAGCCAAGCGATGGACACCTATAATTCACCCCTCCACTTT
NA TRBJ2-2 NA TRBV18 CASTSVQNGELFF TGTGCCAGCACTTCCGTCCAAAACGGGGAGCTGTTTTTT
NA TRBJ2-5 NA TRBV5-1 CASSLLRQETQYF TGCGCCAGCAGCTTGCTGCGGCAAGAGACCCAGTACTTC
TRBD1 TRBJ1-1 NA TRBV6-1 CASSEGGTGNTEAFF TGTGCCAGCAGTGAAGGCGGGACAGGGAACACTGAAGCTTTCTTT
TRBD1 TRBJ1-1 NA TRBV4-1 CASSQGTGGKNTEAFF TGCGCCAGCAGCCAAGGGACAGGGGGGAAGAACACTGAAGCTTTCTTT
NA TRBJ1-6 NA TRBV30 CAWTIDSFGNSPLHF TGTGCCTGGACAATCGACAGTTTCGGCAATTCACCCCTCCACTTT
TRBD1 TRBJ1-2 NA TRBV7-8 CASSLGDREYGYTF TGTGCCAGCAGCCTGGGGGACAGGGAGTATGGCTACACCTTC
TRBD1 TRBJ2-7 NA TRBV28 CASSLSPGTGGYEQYF TGTGCCAGCAGTCTATCTCCCGGGACAGGGGGCTACGAGCAGTACTTC
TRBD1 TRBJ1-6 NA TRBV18 CASSNDRDHSPLHF TGTGCCAGCTCAAACGACAGGGACCACTCACCCCTCCACTTT
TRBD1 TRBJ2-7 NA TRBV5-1 CASSLGQGGAREQYF TGCGCCAGCAGCCTCGGACAGGGTGGCGCGAGGGAGCAGTACTTC
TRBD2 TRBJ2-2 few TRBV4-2 CASSQDWGASGTGELFF TGTGCCAGCAGCCAAGATTGGGGGGCTAGCGGGACCGGGGAGCTGTTTTTT
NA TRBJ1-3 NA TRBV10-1 CASRPASRPTIYF TGCGCCAGCAGGCCAGCGAGCCGCCCTACAATATATTTT
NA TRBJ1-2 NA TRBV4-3 CASSPSTGTFNYGYTF TGCGCCAGCAGCCCATCGACGGGGACTTTTAACTATGGCTACACCTTC
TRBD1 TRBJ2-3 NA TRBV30 CAWSGTGVTDTQYF TGTGCCTGGAGTGGCACAGGGGTCACAGATACGCAGTATTTT
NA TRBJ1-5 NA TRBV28 CASRTGGGAPNQPQHF TGTGCCAGCAGAACTGGGGGGGGTGCCCCTAATCAGCCCCAGCATTTT
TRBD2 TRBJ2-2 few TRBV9 CASSPRLAENTGELFF TGTGCCAGCAGCCCCCGACTAGCGGAGAACACCGGGGAGCTGTTTTTT
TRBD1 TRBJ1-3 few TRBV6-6 CASTGGGSGNTIYF TGTGCCAGCACAGGGGGAGGCTCTGGAAACACCATATATTTT
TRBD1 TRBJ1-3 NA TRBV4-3 CASSQEGTGASSGNTIYF TGCGCCAGCAGCCAAGAGGGAACAGGGGCCAGTTCTGGAAACACCATATATTTT
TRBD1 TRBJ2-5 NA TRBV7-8 CASSLDTGTGGLQYF TGTGCCAGCAGCTTGGATACCGGGACAGGGGGTTTGCAGTACTTC
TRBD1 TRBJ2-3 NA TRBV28 CASSADRGHGDTQYF TGTGCCAGCAGTGCGGACAGGGGGCATGGAGATACGCAGTATTTT
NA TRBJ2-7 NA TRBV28 CASSFSYYEQYF TGTGCCAGCAGTTTTTCTTACTACGAGCAGTACTTC
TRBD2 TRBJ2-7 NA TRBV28 CASSLSSGLAPVYEQYF TGTGCCAGCAGTTTATCATCGGGACTAGCGCCCGTCTACGAGCAGTACTTC
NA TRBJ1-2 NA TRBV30 CAWSVSGGEGYTF TGTGCCTGGAGTGTAAGCGGGGGGGAAGGCTACACCTTC
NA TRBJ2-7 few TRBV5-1 CASSLLSGQFIGEQYF TGCGCCAGCAGCTTGTTGTCCGGACAGTTCATCGGCGAGCAGTACTTC
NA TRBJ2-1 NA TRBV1 CTSSQDMGLVVHEQFF TGCACCAGCAGCCAAGATATGGGACTAGTTGTCCATGAGCAGTTCTTC
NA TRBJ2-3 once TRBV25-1 CASSESVAFWTDTQYF TGTGCCAGCAGTGAATCGGTTGCCTTTTGGACAGATACGCAGTATTTT